This is a list of T cell receptor beta chains from one sample in a study of T cells in Graves' hyperthyroidism and ophthalmopathy. TCRdb ran MiXCR on the multiplex PCR reads and lists one entry per CDR3 protein. The repertoire holds 700,000 or so distinct CDR3 sequences, roughly 15% seen once, with approximately 8.4% in the top ten. Specimen: blood. The receptors derive from a man in his late teens or twenties with Graves' hyperthyroidism. The CDR3 runs from the conserved cysteine through the conserved F or W. Fields, in order: clone size, J gene, D gene, V gene, CDR3 DNA, CDR3 protein. The D gene is left open where the match is weak. Expanded clones are given a class, and other clones once, few, many or no size at all.

abundance: few
j_gene: TRBJ2-1
d_gene: TRBD2
v_gene: TRBV4-1
CDR3nt: TGCGCCAGCAGCCAGCGGGAGTCATGGTACAATGAGCAGTTCTTC
CDR3aa: CASSQRESWYNEQFF

abundance: -
j_gene: TRBJ2-1
d_gene: TRBD2
v_gene: TRBV18
CDR3nt: TGTGCCAGCTCATCCGGGACTAGCGGGAGTGAGCAGTTCTTC
CDR3aa: CASSSGTSGSEQFF

abundance: -
j_gene: TRBJ2-3
d_gene: TRBD2
v_gene: TRBV19
CDR3nt: TGTGCCAGTAGCCTGAAAGCGGGAGGCGGATCAGATACGCAGTATTTT
CDR3aa: CASSLKAGGGSDTQYF

abundance: many
j_gene: TRBJ2-3
d_gene: -
v_gene: TRBV29-1
CDR3nt: TGCAGCGTTGAGGTGGCTCGAGATACGCAGTATTTT
CDR3aa: CSVEVARDTQYF

abundance: few
j_gene: TRBJ2-2
d_gene: -
v_gene: TRBV11-3
CDR3nt: TGTGCCAGCAGCTCCGCCGGGAAAGGCACCGGGGAGCTGTTTTTT
CDR3aa: CASSSAGKGTGELFF

abundance: -
j_gene: TRBJ2-1
d_gene: TRBD2
v_gene: TRBV15
CDR3nt: TGTGCCACCAGCAGAGATTTGACGGGAGGGATCGATGAGCAGTTCTTC
CDR3aa: CATSRDLTGGIDEQFF

abundance: few
j_gene: TRBJ2-3
d_gene: TRBD2
v_gene: TRBV7-9
CDR3nt: TGTGCCAGCAGCTCTAGACTAGCGGGAGAAGATACGCAGTATTTT
CDR3aa: CASSSRLAGEDTQYF

abundance: few
j_gene: TRBJ2-1
d_gene: TRBD2
v_gene: TRBV20-1
CDR3nt: TGCAGTGCTAGTCTAGCGGGAGAAAGCTCCTACAATGAGCAGTTCTTC
CDR3aa: CSASLAGESSYNEQFF

abundance: few
j_gene: TRBJ2-5
d_gene: TRBD2
v_gene: TRBV4-2
CDR3nt: TGTGCCAGCAGCCAAGATCCAGCGGGAGCACAAGAGACCCAGTACTTC
CDR3aa: CASSQDPAGAQETQYF

abundance: few
j_gene: TRBJ2-1
d_gene: -
v_gene: TRBV20-1
CDR3nt: TGCAGTGCTAGGGGGTTCGGTACCTCCCCCGTCGGGGAGCAGTTCTTC
CDR3aa: CSARGFGTSPVGEQFF

abundance: many
j_gene: TRBJ2-5
d_gene: TRBD2
v_gene: TRBV18
CDR3nt: TGTGCCAGCTCACCTGGAACGGGAGGAGAGACCCAGTACTTC
CDR3aa: CASSPGTGGETQYF

abundance: few
j_gene: TRBJ2-3
d_gene: -
v_gene: TRBV6-5
CDR3nt: TGTGCCAGCAGTTACGGCGATCCTAGCACAGATACGCAGTATTTT
CDR3aa: CASSYGDPSTDTQYF

abundance: many
j_gene: TRBJ1-2
d_gene: -
v_gene: TRBV7-2
CDR3nt: TGTGCCGTAGGGATGCGGTGGGGCTACACCTTC
CDR3aa: CAVGMRWGYTF

abundance: many
j_gene: TRBJ2-3
d_gene: -
v_gene: TRBV5-5
CDR3nt: TGTGCCAGCAGCGGGGGGCCCTGGTCCCAGGATACGCAGTATTTT
CDR3aa: CASSGGPWSQDTQYF

abundance: many
j_gene: TRBJ2-7
d_gene: -
v_gene: TRBV7-2
CDR3nt: TGTGCCAGCAGCCCCTTCACAGGCCCCTACGAGCAGTACTTC
CDR3aa: CASSPFTGPYEQYF

abundance: -
j_gene: TRBJ2-2
d_gene: -
v_gene: TRBV10-3
CDR3nt: TGTGTCATCAGTGACCTAAGAGGGTCCACCGGGGAGCTGTTTTTT
CDR3aa: CVISDLRGSTGELFF

abundance: -
j_gene: TRBJ2-5
d_gene: -
v_gene: TRBV11-3
CDR3nt: TGTGCCAGCAGCTTAGGCGGCGATGGGGAGACCCAGTACTTC
CDR3aa: CASSLGGDGETQYF

abundance: few
j_gene: TRBJ2-7
d_gene: -
v_gene: TRBV5-5
CDR3nt: TGTGCCAGCAGCTCCTCCGGGACGGCCAGCTCCTACGAGCAGTACTTC
CDR3aa: CASSSSGTASSYEQYF

abundance: -
j_gene: TRBJ1-5
d_gene: -
v_gene: TRBV15
CDR3nt: TGTGCCACCAGCAAAACATTCTTGGGGGCTGATCAGCCCCAGCATTTT
CDR3aa: CATSKTFLGADQPQHF

abundance: few
j_gene: TRBJ2-1
d_gene: -
v_gene: TRBV2
CDR3nt: TGTGCCAGCAGTGAAGGCGAGACTAATGAGCAGTTCTTC
CDR3aa: CASSEGETNEQFF

abundance: -
j_gene: TRBJ1-2
d_gene: TRBD1
v_gene: TRBV12-5
CDR3nt: TGTGCTAGTGGTGCCCCGGACAGGGACCTTGGCTACACCTTC
CDR3aa: CASGAPDRDLGYTF

abundance: -
j_gene: TRBJ1-5
d_gene: -
v_gene: TRBV27
CDR3nt: TGTGCCAGCAGTTTACAGTTAAGACAGCCCCAGCATTTT
CDR3aa: CASSLQLRQPQHF

abundance: few
j_gene: TRBJ2-3
d_gene: TRBD2
v_gene: TRBV11-2
CDR3nt: TGTGCCAGCAGCTTAGTCGTCGGCGGGAGATTAGGGGCGGATACGCAGTATTTT
CDR3aa: CASSLVVGGRLGADTQYF

abundance: few
j_gene: TRBJ2-3
d_gene: -
v_gene: TRBV9
CDR3nt: TGTGCCAGCAGCGTCGAGAGGGGACGGACAGATACGCAGTATTTT
CDR3aa: CASSVERGRTDTQYF

abundance: few
j_gene: TRBJ2-7
d_gene: -
v_gene: TRBV5-1
CDR3nt: TGCGCCAGCAGCTTGGGGGACTTAGCCTACGAGCAGTACTTC
CDR3aa: CASSLGDLAYEQYF

abundance: many
j_gene: TRBJ2-3
d_gene: TRBD2
v_gene: TRBV7-9
CDR3nt: TGTGCCAGCAGCTTGAGGGGACGGGCGGGAGCTGGAGATACGCAGTATTTT
CDR3aa: CASSLRGRAGAGDTQYF

abundance: many
j_gene: TRBJ2-7
d_gene: -
v_gene: TRBV11-3
CDR3nt: TGTGCCAGCAGCCAGCGCTTCCATAGCCCCCAAAGCTCCTACGAGCAGTACTTC
CDR3aa: CASSQRFHSPQSSYEQYF

abundance: few
j_gene: TRBJ2-1
d_gene: -
v_gene: TRBV27
CDR3nt: TGTGCCAGCAGTTTCGACCCCTCGCGCTACAATGAGCAGTTCTTC
CDR3aa: CASSFDPSRYNEQFF

abundance: many
j_gene: TRBJ2-5
d_gene: -
v_gene: TRBV28
CDR3nt: TGTGCCAGCAGTTTATCGGCCAGGGGAGAGACCCAGTACTTC
CDR3aa: CASSLSARGETQYF

abundance: few
j_gene: TRBJ1-2
d_gene: -
v_gene: TRBV5-1
CDR3nt: TGCGCCAGCAGCTTGAAAGAATCCTATGGCTACACCTTC
CDR3aa: CASSLKESYGYTF

abundance: -
j_gene: TRBJ2-7
d_gene: -
v_gene: TRBV5-1
CDR3nt: TGCGCCAGCAGCTCATTCGGCCCCTACGAGCAGTACTTC
CDR3aa: CASSSFGPYEQYF

abundance: many
j_gene: TRBJ2-1
d_gene: -
v_gene: TRBV15
CDR3nt: TGTGCCACCAGCAGATCGAAGGGGCGGGATGACAATGAGCAGTTCTTC
CDR3aa: CATSRSKGRDDNEQFF

abundance: many
j_gene: TRBJ2-3
d_gene: -
v_gene: TRBV7-9
CDR3nt: TGTGCCAGCAGATCCGAAGGGGGACCCACAGATACGCAGTATTTT
CDR3aa: CASRSEGGPTDTQYF

abundance: -
j_gene: TRBJ2-1
d_gene: -
v_gene: TRBV30
CDR3nt: TGTGCCTGGAGTGTAGGGGGACCCGCGTTCTTC
CDR3aa: CAWSVGGPAFF

abundance: many
j_gene: TRBJ2-4
d_gene: TRBD2
v_gene: TRBV6-1
CDR3nt: TGTGCCAGCAGTGAATTTGGGGGCGGGAGGAACATTCAGTACTTC
CDR3aa: CASSEFGGGRNIQYF

abundance: -
j_gene: TRBJ2-1
d_gene: -
v_gene: TRBV20-1
CDR3nt: TGCAGTGCTAGCGGGTGGCGGACCTACAATGAGCAGTTCTTC
CDR3aa: CSASGWRTYNEQFF

abundance: few
j_gene: TRBJ2-7
d_gene: -
v_gene: TRBV4-1
CDR3nt: TGCGCCAGCAGCCAACTTGACAGCTACGAGCAGTACTTC
CDR3aa: CASSQLDSYEQYF

abundance: -
j_gene: TRBJ2-1
d_gene: TRBD2
v_gene: TRBV27
CDR3nt: TGTGCCAGTGCTCGGGAGGTTTACAATGAGCAGTTCTTC
CDR3aa: CASAREVYNEQFF

abundance: many
j_gene: TRBJ2-7
d_gene: TRBD1
v_gene: TRBV30
CDR3nt: TGTGCCTGGAGTCAACCGGGACAGGGACACGAGCAGTACTTC
CDR3aa: CAWSQPGQGHEQYF

abundance: -
j_gene: TRBJ2-1
d_gene: -
v_gene: TRBV24-1
CDR3nt: TGTGCCACCAGTGATTCGACCCCGGACAAAACTCGAGGGTACAATGAGCAGTTCTTC
CDR3aa: CATSDSTPDKTRGYNEQFF

abundance: few
j_gene: TRBJ2-7
d_gene: -
v_gene: TRBV20-1
CDR3nt: TGCAGTGCCCAGGACGGATCCTACGAGCAGTACTTC
CDR3aa: CSAQDGSYEQYF

abundance: -
j_gene: TRBJ2-1
d_gene: -
v_gene: TRBV6-1
CDR3nt: TGTGCCAGCAGTGAAGCCTCCAGCCCTAGTTGGTATGAGCAGTTCTTC
CDR3aa: CASSEASSPSWYEQFF

abundance: -
j_gene: TRBJ1-5
d_gene: -
v_gene: TRBV28
CDR3nt: TGTGCCAGCAGTTCAGCCCTCCTTGGGCAGCATTTT
CDR3aa: CASSSALLGQHF

abundance: many
j_gene: TRBJ2-1
d_gene: -
v_gene: TRBV20-1
CDR3nt: TGCAGTGCTAATATTGAGTACAATGAGCAGTTCTTC
CDR3aa: CSANIEYNEQFF

abundance: -
j_gene: TRBJ2-7
d_gene: TRBD2
v_gene: TRBV14
CDR3nt: TGTGCCAGCAGCCAAGGACTAGCGGGGGTTGAGATGTACGAGCAGTACTTC
CDR3aa: CASSQGLAGVEMYEQYF

abundance: many
j_gene: TRBJ2-1
d_gene: -
v_gene: TRBV30
CDR3nt: TGTGCCTGGAGTGTACGAGCCTCCTCGTTCTTC
CDR3aa: CAWSVRASSFF

abundance: many
j_gene: TRBJ2-5
d_gene: TRBD2
v_gene: TRBV27
CDR3nt: TGTGCCAGCAGTTTGACCCTCGGACTAGTCGAGACCCAGTACTTC
CDR3aa: CASSLTLGLVETQYF